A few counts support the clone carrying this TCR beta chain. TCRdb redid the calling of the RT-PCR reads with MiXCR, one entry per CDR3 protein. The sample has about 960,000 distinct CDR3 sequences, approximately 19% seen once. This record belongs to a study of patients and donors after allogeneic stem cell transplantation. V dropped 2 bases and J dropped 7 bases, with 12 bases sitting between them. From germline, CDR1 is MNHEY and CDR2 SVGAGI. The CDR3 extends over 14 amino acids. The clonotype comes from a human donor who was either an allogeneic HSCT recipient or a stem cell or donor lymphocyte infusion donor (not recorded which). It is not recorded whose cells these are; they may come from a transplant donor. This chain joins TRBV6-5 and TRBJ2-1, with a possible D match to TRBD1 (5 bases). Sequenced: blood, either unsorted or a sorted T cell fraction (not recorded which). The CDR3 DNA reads TGTGCCAGCAGTTACGCAGGGTGGTCGAATGAGCAGTTCTTC. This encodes CASSYAGWSNEQFF.